The 20 T cell receptor beta chains presented below share a single source sample, sequenced in a study of CD8 T cells in ankylosing spondylitis. MiXCR, run by TCRdb on the 5' RACE reads, gives a single entry per CDR3 protein. The sample shows some 840,000 distinct CDR3 sequences, approximately 12% of them seen only once. No antigen is known for these receptors. Study-level findings and limits: Several highly homologous variants made up a TCR beta motif that seemed to typify ankylosing spondylitis blood.

The sample consisted of blood, either unsorted or a sorted T cell fraction (not recorded which). Every receptor here comes from a male donor with ankylosing spondylitis.

This clonotype was detected a few times. CDR3 region: CASSQVKLNRDSGYTF. In nucleotides, the CDR3 is TGCGCCAGCAGCCAAGTTAAATTAAACAGGGACTCTGGCTACACCTTC. The chain carries TRBV4-3 and TRBJ1-2; D may be TRBD1 (6 bases). The CDR3 consists of 16 residues. Looked up from germline, CDR1 is LGHNA and CDR2 is YSLEER. V gave up 1 base and J gave up 7 bases, with 19 bases separating them.

This clonotype was counted a few times. The rearrangement links TRBV2 to TRBJ2-7, with 8 bases aligning to TRBD1. In germline, CDR1 is SNHLY, CDR2 FYNNEI. The V and J ends lost 5 bases and 1 base, in that order; junction bases with no gene match: 7. This CDR3 is 15 amino acids long. The CDR3 loop reads CASSLDRVLSYEQYF. Written as DNA, the CDR3 is TGTGCCAGCAGTTTGGACAGGGTATTGTCCTACGAGCAGTACTTC.

There are a few counts of this clonotype. The chain employs TRBV7-9 and TRBJ1-6; perhaps TRBD1 as D (6 bases). This CDR3 is 14 amino acids long. Deletions cut 5 bases from V and 7 bases from J, with 12 bases between. Germline CDR1 is SEHNR and CDR2 is FQNEAQ (reference sequence). The CDR3: CASSTGQGNSPLHF. DNA for the CDR3: TGTGCCAGCAGCACCGGGCAGGGGAATTCACCCCTCCACTTT.

This clonotype appeared a few times. V is TRBV7-2 and J is TRBJ2-1; 9 bases are shared with TRBD2. The ends lost 0 bases at V and 12 bases at J; junction bases unmatched: 3. In germline, CDR1 is SGHTA, CDR2 FQGNSA. This CDR3 spans 13 amino acids. The CDR3 spells CASSLAREGGQFF. The CDR3, as DNA: TGTGCCAGCAGCTTAGCGCGGGAGGGGGGGCAGTTCTTC.

This clonotype appeared many times. The junction shows a germline mismatch at one end, possibly a read error. The chain joins TRBV29-1 to TRBJ2-1, with 10 positions matching TRBD2. Germline CDR1 reads SQVTM; CDR2 reads ANQGSEA. CDR3 length: 12 amino acids. The CDR3 loop reads CMATSGFNEQFF. As DNA, the CDR3 is TGTATGGCGACTAGCGGGTTCAATGAGCAGTTCTTC.

The chain employs TRBV5-5 and TRBJ1-5, with TRBD1 as a possible D gene (5 bases). Germline-derived CDR1 and CDR2 are SGHKS and YYEKEE (reference sequence). Trimming took off 1 base at V and 4 bases at J, with 9 bases between the two ends. CDR3 length equals 14 residues. The CDR3: CASSLLGDNQPQHF. The CDR3 DNA sequence: TGTGCCAGCAGCTTGTTGGGGGATAATCAGCCCCAGCATTTT.

The sample holds many counts of this clonotype. The CDR3 DNA is TGTGCCAGCAGTTTTGAGTCTGGGAGGGACCTTGGCTACACCTTC. Its protein is CASSFESGRDLGYTF. The chain combines TRBV12-3 or TRBV12-4 with TRBJ1-2, with D possibly matching TRBD1 (5 bases). V lost 3 bases and J 7 bases, leaving 18 bases between the germline ends. The CDR3 spans 15 residues.

This clonotype was counted ten times or more. V and J are TRBV12-3 or TRBV12-4 and TRBJ2-2; 14 nucleotides agree with TRBD2. The V segment lost 6 bases and the J segment 0 bases; nucleotides outside the gene matches: 12. This CDR3 is 20 amino acids long. This CDR3 reads CASSQYLGLAGGPNTGELFF. CDR3 bases: TGTGCCAGCAGCCAATACCTCGGACTAGCGGGAGGACCGAACACCGGGGAGCTGTTTTTT.

This chain joins TRBV12-2 and TRBJ2-3; the table's D gene call, TRBD2, was not cross checked with the DNA. TRBV12-2 is an annotated pseudogene. The CDR3 sequence is 19 residues long. The CDR3 spells CASRLLGTSYPHGTDTQYF. DNA for the CDR3: TGTGCAAGTCGCTTACTCGGGACTAGCTACCCACACGGGACAGATACGCAGTATTTT.

This clonotype has ten or more counts. The V gene is TRBV29-1, the J gene TRBJ2-3, with 13 bases fitting TRBD2. J gave up 3 bases and V 4 bases, and 4 bases lay outside the gene matches. The CDR3 spans 15 residues. Germline CDR1 is SQVTM and CDR2 is ANQGSEA. The CDR3: CSVVTSGRRTDTQYF. CDR3 sequence (DNA): TGCAGCGTTGTGACTAGCGGGAGGAGGACAGATACGCAGTATTTT.

V is TRBV7-9 and J is TRBJ2-5; 7 nucleotides line up with TRBD2. With 1 base clipped from V and 2 bases from J, the junction kept 7 bases outside the gene matches. CDR3 length: 16 residues. CDR1 SEHNR and CDR2 FQNEAQ come from the germline V gene (reference sequence). For the CDR3, the DNA is TGTGCCAGCAGCTTAGGGGGAGGGAGCCGGCAAGAGACCCAGTACTTC. It yields the protein CASSLGGGSRQETQYF. Combining the CDR3 with reference TRBV7-9 and TRBJ2-5 gives the whole variable domain DTGVSQNPRHKITKRGQNVTFRCDPISEHNRLYWYRQTLGQGPEFLTYFQNEAQLEKSRLLSDRFSAERPKGSFSTLEIQRTEQGDSAMYLCASSLGGGSRQETQYFGPGTRLLVL.

There are many counts of this clonotype. The V gene is TRBV20-1, the J gene TRBJ2-3; D gene uncertain. Germline CDR1 and CDR2: DFQATT and SNEGSKA (reference sequence). The CDR3 is 14 amino acids. Trimming stripped 0 bases from V and 2 bases from J, with 9 bases between. For the CDR3, the DNA is TGCAGTGCTAGAGATGCGCACAACACAGATACGCAGTATTTT. It specifies CSARDAHNTDTQYF.

This clonotype has only a few counts. In nucleotides, the CDR3 is TGCAGTGCTAGCCGGGCAGGGATGATCACCGGGGAGCTGTTTTTT. The encoded protein is CSASRAGMITGELFF. J is TRBJ2-2 and V is TRBV20-1, with D possibly TRBD1 on 5 matching bases. Looked up from germline, CDR1 is DFQATT and CDR2 is SNEGSKA (reference sequence). V was pared by 3 bases and J by 4 bases, with 15 bases between. There are 15 residues in the CDR3.

This clonotype was seen a handful of times. This chain links TRBV14 with TRBJ2-7, with no clear D. This CDR3 is built from 16 residues. Trimming pared 0 bases from V and 0 bases from J, leaving 12 bases between. Germline CDR1 SGHDN, CDR2 FVKESK. The CDR3 here is CASSQDWPRSSYEQYF. CDR3 nucleotides: TGTGCCAGCAGCCAAGATTGGCCGCGAAGCTCCTACGAGCAGTACTTC.

This clonotype was counted many times. The rearrangement uses TRBV29-1 and TRBJ1-2; D unresolved. The CDR3 runs to 11 residues. The V gene lost 7 bases and the J gene lost 4 bases, with 10 bases spanning the gap. In germline, CDR1 is SQVTM, CDR2 ANQGSEA. The CDR3 is CSAQIGYGYTF. CDR3 bases: TGCAGCGCCCAGATCGGCTATGGCTACACCTTC. Looking up the rest from reference TRBV29-1 and TRBJ1-2 gives the full variable domain: SAVISQKPSRDICQRGTSLTIQCQVDSQVTMMFWYRQQPGQSLTLIATANQGSEATYESGFVIDKFPISRPNLTFSTLTVSNMSPEDSSIYLCSAQIGYGYTFGSGTRLTVV.

The chain is built from TRBV12-3 or TRBV12-4 and TRBJ1-1; D is uncertain. This CDR3 comprises 15 residues. V was clipped by 2 bases and J by 2 bases, with 12 bases between them. The CDR3 sequence: CASSLWIPGNTEAFF. For the CDR3, the DNA is TGTGCCAGCAGTTTATGGATTCCCGGAAACACTGAAGCTTTCTTT.

This clonotype was detected a few times. V is TRBV7-2 and J is TRBJ1-5, with D possibly TRBD1 on 6 matching bases. This CDR3 is built from 16 residues. Germline-derived CDR1 and CDR2 are SGHTA and FQGNSA. Trimming pared 4 bases from V and 0 bases from J, leaving 13 bases between. DNA for the CDR3: TGTGCCAGCAGCTCGGGACATATGAATAGCAATCAGCCCCAGCATTTT. Protein product: CASSSGHMNSNQPQHF.

This clonotype was observed a handful of times. The V and J genes are TRBV20-1 and TRBJ1-1; 7 bases are shared with TRBD1. In germline, CDR1 is DFQATT, CDR2 SNEGSKA (reference sequence). The V segment lost 7 bases and the J segment 3 bases; nucleotides outside the gene matches: 8. This CDR3 region has 13 residues. The CDR3 DNA reads TGCAGTGTTACCCAGGGGGGGGACACTGAAGCTTTCTTT. Protein product: CSVTQGGDTEAFF.

Note on this clonotype: At one of its ends the junction is not consistent with the germline gene, which may arise from a read error. This rearrangement joins TRBV7-7 to TRBJ1-5; TRBD1 matches 11 bases. Germline V CDR1 and CDR2: SSHAT, FNYEAQ (reference sequence). The length of the CDR3 is 18 residues. CDR3 region: CASSLGQGDPWGNQPQHF. As DNA, the CDR3 is TGTGCTAGCAGCTTGGGACAGGGGGACCCCTGGGGCAATCAGCCCCAGCATTTT.

V gene TRBV28 combines with J gene TRBJ1-1, with 9 bases that match TRBD1. The ends lost 8 bases at V and 0 bases at J; junction bases unmatched: 4. There are 14 residues in the CDR3. Germline V gives CDR1 MDHEN, CDR2 SYDVKM. CDR3 DNA sequence: TGTGCCAGCGGGACAGGGTTAATGAACACTGAAGCTTTCTTT. Residues: CASGTGLMNTEAFF.